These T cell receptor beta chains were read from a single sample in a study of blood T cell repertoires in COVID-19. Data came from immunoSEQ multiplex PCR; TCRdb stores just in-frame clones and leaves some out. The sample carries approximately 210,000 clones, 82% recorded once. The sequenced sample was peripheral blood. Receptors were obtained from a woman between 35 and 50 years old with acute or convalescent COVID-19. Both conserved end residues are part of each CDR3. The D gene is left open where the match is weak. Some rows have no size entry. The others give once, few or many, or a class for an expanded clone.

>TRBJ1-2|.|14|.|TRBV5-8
TGTGCCAGCAGCTTGGCTCCAGGTGGCTATGGCTACACCTTC
CASSLAPGGYGYTF
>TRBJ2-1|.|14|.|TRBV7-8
TGTGCCAGCAGCTTAGATTTAGGAGGAGATGAGCAGTTCTTC
CASSLDLGGDEQFF
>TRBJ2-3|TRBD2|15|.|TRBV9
TGTGCCAGCAGCGTAGCGACTAGCGGCACAGATACGCAGTATTTT
CASSVATSGTDTQYF
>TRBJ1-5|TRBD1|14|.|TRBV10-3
TGTGCCATCAGTGAAGACAGGGGGAATCAGCCCCAGCATTTT
CAISEDRGNQPQHF
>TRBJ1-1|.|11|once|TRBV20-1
TGCAGTGCTAGAGGGCAGTCGGAAGCTTTCTTT
CSARGQSEAFF
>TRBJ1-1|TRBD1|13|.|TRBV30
TGTGCCTGGAGTGACAGGGGGGACACTGAAGCTTTCTTT
CAWSDRGDTEAFF
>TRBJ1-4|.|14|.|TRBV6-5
TGTGCCAGCAGCACGGGGGGGGCAGGTGAAAAACTGTTTTTT
CASSTGGAGEKLFF
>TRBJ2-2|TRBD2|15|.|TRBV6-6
TGTGCCAGCAGTTACATCGCGGGGGGGGCCGGGGAGCTGTTTTTT
CASSYIAGGAGELFF
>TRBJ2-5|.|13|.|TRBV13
TGTGCCAGCAAAGAGGGGGTAAGGGGGACCCAGTACTTC
CASKEGVRGTQYF
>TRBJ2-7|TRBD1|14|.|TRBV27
TGTGCCAGCAGTCGAGGGGGCATCTCCTACGAGCAGTACTTC
CASSRGGISYEQYF
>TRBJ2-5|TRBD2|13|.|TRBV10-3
TGTGCCATCAGCGCGGGAGATACAGAGACCCAGTACTTC
CAISAGDTETQYF
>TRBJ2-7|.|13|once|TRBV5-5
TGTGCCAGCAGCTTGGGTTATCCCTACGAGCAGTACTTC
CASSLGYPYEQYF